A single sample gave rise to the 18 T cell receptor beta chains below, sequenced in a study of identical twins. TCRdb re-called the 5' RACE reads with MiXCR, one entry per CDR3 protein. The table includes around 500,000 distinct CDR3 sequences, approximately 15% detected once. The data also belong to a second study, concerning yellow fever vaccine responses in identical twins.

The sequencing sample was made of CD4+ T cells sorted from blood. These receptor sequences come from a young woman in good health.

The V and J genes are TRBV5-4 and TRBJ2-3; D is perhaps TRBD2 (7 bases). The germline gives CDR1 SGHNT, CDR2 YYREEE (reference sequence). The CDR3 has 15 amino acids. The V gene lost 4 bases and the J gene lost 4 bases, with 16 bases spanning the gap. The CDR3 coding sequence is TGTGCCAGCAGCCAGGGGAGGGGCCGGGCAGATACGCAGTATTTT. This translates into CASSQGRGRADTQYF.

J is TRBJ2-5 and V is TRBV7-2; 11 bases fit TRBD2. The CDR3 totals 14 residues. Trimming took 2 bases from V and 11 from J; bases not matched to a gene: 7. Germline assignment: CDR1 SGHTA and CDR2 FQGNSA. Here the CDR3 reads CASSLLTSGGAQYF. The DNA for the CDR3 is TGTGCCAGCAGCTTACTAACTAGCGGGGGAGCTCAGTACTTC.

The gene calls are TRBV6-9 and TRBJ2-1; D is uncertain. V was trimmed by 9 bases and J by 4 bases, leaving 4 bases between them. The CDR3 loop spans 10 amino acids. Per the germline V gene, CDR1 is MNHGY and CDR2 is SVAAGI. CDR3 bases: TGTGCCAGGAGATACAATGAGCAGTTCTTC. Translation: CARRYNEQFF.

The chain employs TRBV7-3 and TRBJ2-1; 8 bases are shared with TRBD2. Unmatched junction bases numbered 9, after V lost 1 base and J lost 4 bases. CDR3 length: 17 residues. The germline V gene has CDR1 SGHTA and CDR2 FQGTGA. The CDR3 bases are TGTGCCAGCAGCTTAATCCCGTCGGGGGGGCGTTACAATGAGCAGTTCTTC. This codes for CASSLIPSGGRYNEQFF.

There are a few counts of this clonotype. The rearrangement joins TRBV6-1 to TRBJ2-1, with D unresolved. Looked up from germline, CDR1 is MNHNS and CDR2 is SASEGT. The V and J ends lost 6 bases and 15 bases respectively, with 15 bases between them. The CDR3 is 11 residues long. The CDR3 reads CASSNLLGTFF. DNA of the CDR3: TGTGCCAGCAGCAACCTTCTTGGCACGTTCTTC.

The chain carries TRBV4-2 and TRBJ1-2; maybe TRBD1 (6 bases). V was trimmed by 4 bases and J by 8 bases, leaving 14 bases between them. The CDR3 contains 13 residues. The germline V gene encodes CDR1 LGHNA and CDR2 YNFKEQ. The CDR3 nucleotides read TGTGCCAGCAGCCTACCTAACGGGGGCGGCTACACCTTC. It yields the protein CASSLPNGGGYTF.

This clonotype was recorded a few times. The rearrangement joins TRBV5-1 to TRBJ2-7; D is possibly TRBD1 or TRBD2 (5 bases each). V was pared by 5 bases and J by 4 bases, with 19 bases between. The CDR3 loop spans 15 amino acids. From germline, CDR1 is SGHRS and CDR2 YFSETQ. Written as DNA, the CDR3 is TGCGCCAGCAGAACCCAACCGGGACCAGATTACGAGCAGTACTTC. Translation gives CASRTQPGPDYEQYF.

The chain joins TRBV20-1 to TRBJ1-1, with 8 bases lining up with TRBD1. Germline assignment: CDR1 DFQATT and CDR2 SNEGSKA (reference sequence). Losses at the gene ends were 1 base for V and 8 bases for J; bases not matched to a gene: 3. This CDR3 comprises 12 residues. CDR3 sequence (DNA): TGCAGTGCTAGAGGGCGGACAGGGGAAGCTTTCTTT. This gives the protein CSARGRTGEAFF.

This clonotype occurred a few times. J is TRBJ2-7 and V is TRBV6-2 or TRBV6-3; 10 nucleotides line up with TRBD2. The CDR3 has 16 residues. Germline V CDR1 and CDR2: MNHEY, SVGEGT. V lost 4 bases to trimming and J lost 1 base; unmatched junction nucleotides: 7. The CDR3 nucleotides read TGTGCCAGCAGTTCGATCCTAGCGGGGGAATCCTACGAGCAGTACTTC. Its protein product is CASSSILAGESYEQYF.

This clonotype was observed a few times. The rearrangement links TRBV28 to TRBJ1-2; tentative D call: TRBD1 (5 bases). Germline CDR1 and CDR2: MDHEN and SYDVKM. V lost 8 bases to trimming and J lost 6 bases, with 16 bases between them. This CDR3 has 13 amino acids. This CDR3 reads CASRRGVPDGYTF. The DNA of the CDR3 is TGTGCCAGCCGCAGAGGGGTACCCGATGGCTACACCTTC.

In this sample, this clonotype turned up a few times. The V gene is TRBV27, the J gene TRBJ1-2; TRBD1 is a possible D gene (5 bases). The CDR3 sequence is 14 residues long. Trimming cost V 5 bases and J 0 bases, with 10 bases left between them. From germline, CDR1 is MNHEY and CDR2 SMNVEV (reference sequence). The CDR3 reads CASSSRASNYGYTF. CDR3 DNA: TGTGCCAGCAGTAGCAGGGCTTCTAACTATGGCTACACCTTC.

The chain combines TRBV7-9 with TRBJ2-7; D call uncertain. Looked up from germline, CDR1 is SEHNR and CDR2 is FQNEAQ (reference sequence). The CDR3 is 14 amino acids. The germline V and J ends were trimmed by 8 bases and 5 bases, with 19 bases remaining between them. CDR3 sequence reads: CASEGNEGSHEQYF. In DNA, the CDR3 is TGTGCCAGCGAAGGGAATGAAGGTAGCCACGAGCAGTACTTC.

This clonotype was seen only a few times. The chain links TRBV7-2 to TRBJ1-4, with D hard to call. Trimming shortened V by 5 bases and J by 8 bases, and 12 bases separated the two germline ends. The germline CDR1 and CDR2 sequences are SGHTA and FQGNSA. This CDR3 spans 13 amino acids. This CDR3 is CASSPLMGEKLFF. Written as DNA, the CDR3 is TGTGCCAGCAGCCCCCTTATGGGGGAAAAACTGTTTTTT.

This clonotype has more than one count but fewer than ten. This chain joins TRBV2 and TRBJ1-2, with 7 positions matching TRBD1. This CDR3 is built from 12 residues. Germline V gives CDR1 SNHLY, CDR2 FYNNEI. V was clipped by 10 bases and J by 8 bases; unmatched bases: 10. The chain's CDR3 is CANRQGGKGYTF. The CDR3, as DNA: TGTGCCAACAGACAGGGAGGGAAAGGCTACACCTTC.

The V and J genes are TRBV2 and TRBJ1-2; 10 bases line up with TRBD1. The V and J ends lost 4 bases and 7 bases, in that order; junction bases with no gene match: 3. CDR3 length equals 13 residues. Germline V gene data show CDR1 as SNHLY and CDR2 as FYNNEI. The CDR3 sequence is CASSVGTGAGYTF. CDR3 DNA: TGTGCCAGCAGTGTGGGGACAGGGGCTGGCTACACCTTC. The full variable domain, in which reference TRBV2 and TRBJ1-2 provide the parts outside the CDR3, is EPEVTQTPSHQVTQMGQEVILRCVPISNHLYFYWYRQILGQKVEFLVSFYNNEISEKSEIFDDQFSVERPDGSNFTLKIRSTKLEDSAMYFCASSVGTGAGYTFGSGTRLTVV.

J is TRBJ1-1 and V is TRBV3-1, with no clear D. Germline CDR1 is LGHDT and CDR2 is YNNKEL (reference sequence). V was shortened by 6 bases and J by 4 bases, with 9 bases between the two germline ends. The CDR3 spans 12 residues. CDR3 bases: TGTGCCAGCAGAGGAGGAGGCACTGAAGCTTTCTTT. The encoded protein is CASRGGGTEAFF.

This clonotype was observed a handful of times. This chain uses TRBV2 with TRBJ2-4; 10 positions match TRBD1. Trimming at V came to 8 bases and at J to 7 bases, leaving 2 bases not matched to a gene. Germline assignment: CDR1 SNHLY and CDR2 FYNNEI. CDR3 length: 12 amino acids. CDR3 DNA: TGTGCCAGCGAGGACAGGGGGAACATTCAGTACTTC. Protein sequence: CASEDRGNIQYF.

A few counts support this clonotype. The chain recombines TRBV27 with TRBJ1-4; D might be TRBD1 (6 bases). Germline assignment: CDR1 MNHEY and CDR2 SMNVEV (reference sequence). The CDR3 contains 15 residues. The V gene lost 6 bases and the J gene lost 0 bases, with 11 bases spanning the gap. CDR3 in amino acids: CASRRDISTNEKLFF. CDR3 in DNA: TGTGCCAGCAGAAGGGACATTTCAACTAATGAAAAACTGTTTTTT.